Given below is one T cell receptor beta chain in context. The antigen is unknown. This entry is derived from a study of cytomegalovirus exposure and HLA in healthy donors. Notes on the study in general: According to a later analysis, TCR clusters from the first cohort tended to co-occur in the roughly 110 validation repertoires. Cytomegalovirus-associated TCR beta chains were listed, numbering roughly 150.

The repertoire was sequenced with immunoSEQ multiplex PCR; TCRdb's copy has only in-frame clones and lacks some. The table includes about 190,000 clones, around 81% detected once. This TCR was sampled from a woman aged 18 to 35 in good health and CMV-seropositive. The sequenced sample consisted of PBMCs.

CDR3 sequence: CASSPQAGPYGYTF. CDR3 nucleotides: TGTGCCAGCAGCCCCCAAGCAGGGCCCTATGGCTACACCTTC. The chain couples TRBV14 to TRBJ1-2, with a possible D match to TRBD1 (5 bases). V was trimmed by 4 bases and J by 4 bases, leaving 13 bases between them. This CDR3 is built from 14 residues. The germline CDR1 and CDR2 sequences are SGHDN and FVKESK.